A few counts support the clone carrying this TCR beta chain. What it recognizes is unknown. Sequence at one end of the junction differs from germline and may be a read error. TCRdb keeps only in-frame clones here, not all; method: immunoSEQ multiplex PCR. The data contain 320,000 or so clones, around 90% of them seen just once; the ten biggest clones take up approximately 5%. The sample belongs to a study of Ad26.COV2.S vaccination and SARS-CoV-2 variants. Study at large: Ad26.COV2.S was injected intramuscularly once or twice, 56 days apart.

Stated treatment: around 19 received Ad26.COV2.S at low or high dose, single or two shots; roughly 5 received placebo; per-sample allocation not given. Sampling occurred on day 63 after the first vaccine or placebo injection. General study results and limits: Non-spike TCR breadth showed similarity between vaccine and placebo recipients.

This CDR3 is 13 amino acids long. Per germline, CDR1 SEHNR and CDR2 FQNEAQ (reference sequence). The J gene is TRBJ1-4, the V gene TRBV7-9; D unclear. The starting material was peripheral blood, obtained in a trial of Ad26.COV2.S vaccine versus placebo. This TCR derives from a person aged 18-65 years who received the Ad26.COV2.S COVID-19 vaccine or a placebo. CDR3 sequence (DNA): TGTGCCAGCAGCTTAGCTACTACTGAAAAACTGTTTTTT. This encodes CASSLATTEKLFF.